What follows describes a single T cell receptor (beta chain). Its antigen is unidentified. These data originate in a study of T cell responses to AZD1222 COVID-19 vaccine. Study results and limitations: The donor cohort was predominantly white British with a female majority, and clonal diversity may have been underestimated. The CD4 TCRs associated with vaccination extended across spike and predominated at 160-218 and 743-854.

Sequenced by immunoSEQ multiplex PCR; TCRdb stores in-frame clones only, minus some. This sample has 80,000 to 100,000 clones, with 86% found just once. Germline CDR1 SGHTA, CDR2 FQGNSA. The CDR3 has 15 amino acids. V shed 3 bases and J shed 7 bases, with 19 bases lying between them. V usage is TRBV7-2 and J usage is TRBJ2-7; D might be TRBD1 (6 bases). The sample in question was peripheral blood, obtained on day 0 of AZD1222 vaccination. This clonotype originated in an adult in good health. CDR3 amino acids: CASSLVSQGPMEQYF. CDR3 nucleotide sequence: TGTGCCAGCAGCTTGGTCTCTCAGGGGCCCATGGAGCAGTACTTC.